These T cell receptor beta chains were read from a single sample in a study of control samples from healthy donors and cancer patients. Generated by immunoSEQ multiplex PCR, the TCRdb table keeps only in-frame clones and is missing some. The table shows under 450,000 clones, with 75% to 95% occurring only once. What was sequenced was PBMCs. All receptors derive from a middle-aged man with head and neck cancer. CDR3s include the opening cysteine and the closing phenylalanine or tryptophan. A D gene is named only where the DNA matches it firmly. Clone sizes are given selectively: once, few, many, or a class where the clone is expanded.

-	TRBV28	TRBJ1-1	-	TGTGCCAGCAGTTCTACAGGGTGGGCAACGAACACTGAAGCTTTCTTT	CASSSTGWATNTEAFF
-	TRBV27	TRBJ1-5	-	TGTGCCAGCAGTTTAGAGCCTAGCAATCAGCCCCAGCATTTT	CASSLEPSNQPQHF
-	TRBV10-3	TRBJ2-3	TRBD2	TGTGCCATCAGTGAAGGGATAGCGGGGGGCACAGATACGCAGTATTTT	CAISEGIAGGTDTQYF
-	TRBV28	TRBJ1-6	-	TGTGCCAGCAGAATCTTCTCGGGACACAAAAATTCACCCCTCCACTTT	CASRIFSGHKNSPLHF
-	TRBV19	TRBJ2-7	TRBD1	TGTGCCAGTAGTATTTTACAGGGGGCCGCCTACGAGCAGTACTTC	CASSILQGAAYEQYF
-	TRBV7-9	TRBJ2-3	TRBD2	TGTGCCAGCAGCCCCACTAGCGGGGGCACAGATACGCAGTATTTT	CASSPTSGGTDTQYF
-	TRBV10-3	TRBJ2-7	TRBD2	TGTGCCATCAGCAGGACTAGCGGGGCTAGGGTCTCCTACGAGCAGTACTTC	CAISRTSGARVSYEQYF
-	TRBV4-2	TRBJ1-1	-	TGTGCCAGCAGCCAAGAAGGCAATCCAGTGCCGGCTTTCTTT	CASSQEGNPVPAFF
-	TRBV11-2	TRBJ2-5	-	TGTGCCAGCAGTCGTGTCGGGCAGACCCAGTACTTC	CASSRVGQTQYF
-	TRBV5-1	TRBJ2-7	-	TGCGCCAGCAGCTTGGACGGTGGGGCTGGCGAGCAGTACTTC	CASSLDGGAGEQYF
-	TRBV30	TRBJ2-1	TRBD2	TGTGCCTGGAGTGGAAAGCGGGGGTACAATGAGCAGTTCTTC	CAWSGKRGYNEQFF
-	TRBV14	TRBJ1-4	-	TGTGCCAGCAGCCAAGGCCCCCCCACACAGGGCCGTAATGAAAAACTGTTTTTT	CASSQGPPTQGRNEKLFF
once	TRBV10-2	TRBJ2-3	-	TGCGCCAGCAGTGAAGTAGCGACGGCAACGCAGTATTTT	CASSEVATATQYF
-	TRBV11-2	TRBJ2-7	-	TGTGCCAGCAGCTTAGCGGGAGCGCTCTCCTACGAGCAGTACTTC	CASSLAGALSYEQYF
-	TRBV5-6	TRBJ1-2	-	TGTGCCAGCAGCTTTATCAGCCCCCGATCTGGCTACACCTTC	CASSFISPRSGYTF